There are many counts of the clone carrying this TCR beta chain. The data were obtained in a study of T-cell reconstitution after alpha-beta-depleted transplantation in children. The TCRbeta library was prepared with unique molecular identifiers. TCRdb reprocessed the PCR reads via MiXCR and lists one record per CDR3 protein. The data contain over 150,000 distinct CDR3 sequences, about 6.6% of them singletons. V was clipped by 1 base and J by 9 bases; unmatched bases: 9. Germline CDR1 is DFQATT and CDR2 is SNEGSKA (reference sequence). CDR3 length equals 15 residues. The V gene is TRBV20-1, the J gene TRBJ2-1; TRBD2 matches 10 bases. This receptor was obtained from a boy between 2 and 10 years old with acute lymphoblastic leukemia, due to receive a stem cell transplant. Sequenced material: PBMCs, taken before TCRalphabeta/CD19-depleted stem cell transplant. The CDR3 loop reads CSARGFSGGRVEQFF. The CDR3 region has the DNA TGCAGTGCTAGAGGTTTTAGCGGGGGGCGGGTTGAGCAGTTCTTC.